This passage covers 32 T cell receptor beta chains from one sample sequenced in a study of T cells expressing NK-cell markers. For each CDR3 protein, TCRdb gives one entry from its re-call of the 5' RACE reads, without DNA. This sample contains roughly 420,000 distinct CDR3 sequences. The sequenced sample was blood T cells: a sorted CD56 or NKG2C T cell subset, CD4+ or CD8+ T cells, or bulk PBMC T cells (not recorded which). Every receptor here comes from a woman aged 18-69 years in good health.

The chain combines TRBV25-1 with TRBJ2-7; the D call of TRBD1 rests on TCRdb alone, since no DNA is present to check it. The germline gives CDR1 MGHDK, CDR2 SYGVNS. The CDR3 totals 16 residues. The CDR3 reads CASSEDGTGGGHEQYF.

This chain joins TRBV27 and TRBJ2-3; TCRdb indicates TRBD2, and absent DNA this call remains unverified. Germline V gene lookup returns CDR1 MNHEY and CDR2 SMNVEV (reference sequence). The CDR3 sequence is 14 residues long. The CDR3 sequence: CASMLAGGFDTQYF.

V usage is TRBV20-1 and J usage is TRBJ2-3; TCRdb returns TRBD2, unconfirmable since there is no DNA. This CDR3 is built from 16 residues. Germline CDR1 and CDR2: DFQATT and SNEGSKA (reference sequence). CDR3 loop: CSAPNRLALRTDTQYF.

The chain combines TRBV7-2 with TRBJ1-3. The CDR3 extends over 13 amino acids. Germline CDR1 reads SGHTA; CDR2 reads FQGNSA. CDR3 protein: CASRKPSGNTIYF.

The chain carries TRBV12-3 or TRBV12-4 and TRBJ2-1; TCRdb lists TRBD2, though no DNA is available to test this call. This CDR3 is 15 amino acids long. CDR3 protein: CASSFQAGGYNEQFF.

The chain uses TRBV4-3 and TRBJ2-3; TCRdb indicates TRBD2, and absent DNA this call remains unverified. Germline CDR1 LGHNA, CDR2 YSLEER. The CDR3 contains 15 residues. The CDR3 loop is CASSRGTSETDTQYF.

The CDR3 reads CASSLSTDMQYF. The rearrangement uses TRBV13 and TRBJ2-3. Germline V gene sequence: CDR1 PRHDT, CDR2 FYEKMQ (reference sequence). The CDR3 is 12 amino acids.

This chain joins TRBV11-2 and TRBJ2-1. Germline assignment: CDR1 SGHAT and CDR2 FQNNGV. The CDR3 totals 14 residues. This chain's CDR3 is CASSRDIFYNEQFF.

CDR3 loop: CASSHHRGRWTEAFF. This chain connects TRBV6-2 or TRBV6-3 to TRBJ1-1. This CDR3 spans 15 amino acids. Germline V lookup: CDR1 MNHEY, CDR2 SVGEGT.

The chain has TRBV6-1 and TRBJ2-3; TCRdb proposes TRBD2, but this gene call is untestable without DNA. The germline gives CDR1 MNHNS, CDR2 SASEGT. The CDR3 is 15 amino acids. CDR3: CASSEAGTSGNTQYF.

V and J are TRBV23-1 and TRBJ2-2; with no DNA, the TCRdb D assignment of TRBD1 cannot be verified. TRBV23-1 is identified as an open reading frame with a role that is uncertain. The CDR3 totals 14 residues. The CDR3 is CARYKTGGIGELFF.

This sequence joins TRBV5-5 and TRBJ2-7; TCRdb names TRBD1, which stays unverified in the absence of DNA. Germline loops: CDR1 SGHKS, CDR2 YYEKEE (reference sequence). The CDR3 consists of 15 residues. CDR3 region: CASSDQTWGGYEQYF. Based on the CDR3 plus reference TRBV5-5 and TRBJ2-7, the full variable domain is DAGVTQSPTHLIKTRGQQVTLRCSPISGHKSVSWYQQVLGQGPQFIFQYYEKEERGRGNFPDRFSARQFPNYSSELNVNALLLGDSALYLCASSDQTWGGYEQYFGPGTRLTVT.

V gene TRBV20-1 combines with J gene TRBJ2-1; without DNA, the TCRdb call of TRBD2 cannot be checked. The CDR3 runs to 16 residues. CDR1 DFQATT and CDR2 SNEGSKA come from the germline V gene (reference sequence). CDR3 amino acids: CSAKTSGSGAYNEQFF.

The chain carries TRBV7-9 and TRBJ2-1; TCRdb picks TRBD2, but there is no DNA to check that call. The germline V gene has CDR1 SEHNR and CDR2 FQNEAQ (reference sequence). The CDR3 extends over 17 amino acids. CDR3: CASSPAPLAGGDNEQFF.

The chain couples TRBV20-1 to TRBJ2-7; TCRdb returns TRBD1, unconfirmable since there is no DNA. The CDR3 is made up of 15 amino acids. Germline V lookup: CDR1 DFQATT, CDR2 SNEGSKA (reference sequence). The CDR3 here is CSASRWTGWAYEQYF.

The J gene is TRBJ2-7, the V gene TRBV13; no DNA is available, so the TRBD2 call from TCRdb remains unchecked. Germline V gives CDR1 PRHDT, CDR2 FYEKMQ (reference sequence). This CDR3 has 15 residues. CDR3 sequence reads: CASSWRTSGSGEQYF.

This chain joins TRBV11-2 and TRBJ2-1. Germline V gene data show CDR1 as SGHAT and CDR2 as FQNNGV. The CDR3 is 12 residues long. CDR3 residues: CASSSTHNEQFF.

The chain couples TRBV6-5 to TRBJ2-6. Germline assignment: CDR1 MNHEY and CDR2 SVGAGI. This CDR3 has 19 amino acids. CDR3 region: CASSYRGIQARSGANVLTF.

The V call is TRBV12-3 or TRBV12-4, the J call TRBJ2-1; with no DNA, the TCRdb D assignment of TRBD2 cannot be verified. This CDR3 is built from 16 residues. The CDR3: CASSLVGLAGVNEQFF.

The rearrangement links TRBV20-1 to TRBJ1-2. This CDR3 has 13 amino acids. Germline V gene lookup returns CDR1 DFQATT and CDR2 SNEGSKA (reference sequence). CDR3 protein: CSARGGLADGYTF.

The chain couples TRBV24-1 to TRBJ1-1; there is no DNA to check the TCRdb D call of TRBD1. In germline, CDR1 is KGHDR, CDR2 SFDVKD. The CDR3 is 12 residues long. The CDR3 spells CATSEGDRRAFF.

V gene TRBV20-1 combines with J gene TRBJ2-5; TCRdb indicates TRBD1, and absent DNA this call remains unverified. CDR3 length: 13 amino acids. CDR1 and CDR2 from the germline V gene are DFQATT and SNEGSKA (reference sequence). CDR3 region: CSARVGQEETQYF.

The chain recombines TRBV20-1 with TRBJ2-5; absent DNA, TCRdb's TRBD1 call cannot be checked. CDR3 length equals 13 residues. Germline assignment: CDR1 DFQATT and CDR2 SNEGSKA (reference sequence). Here the CDR3 reads CSAGWRAGETQYF.

CDR3 amino acids: CASSLDANTEAFF. The V and J genes are TRBV5-1 and TRBJ1-1. The CDR3 contains 13 residues. Looked up from germline, CDR1 is SGHRS and CDR2 is YFSETQ.

This sequence joins TRBV19 and TRBJ2-1; TCRdb returns TRBD2, unconfirmable since there is no DNA. Germline-derived CDR1 and CDR2 are LNHDA and SQIVND (reference sequence). The CDR3 consists of 15 residues. The CDR3 sequence: CASTRGLAAYNEQFF.

This rearrangement joins TRBV20-1 to TRBJ1-2; the TRBD1 assignment by TCRdb is unverifiable without DNA. CDR1 is DFQATT and CDR2 is SNEGSKA in the germline V gene (reference sequence). The CDR3 length is 14 residues. The chain's CDR3 is CSASTDQGPRGYTF.

The chain couples TRBV5-1 to TRBJ1-1; TCRdb selects TRBD1, and the lack of DNA leaves this call unchecked. The CDR3 extends over 16 amino acids. Germline-derived CDR1 and CDR2 are SGHRS and YFSETQ. The CDR3 region is CASSLGRDKTYTEAFF.

The rearrangement links TRBV4-2 to TRBJ2-3; TCRdb reports TRBD2, a call that lacks DNA to check it against. There are 17 residues in the CDR3. Germline values: CDR1 LGHNA, CDR2 YNFKEQ. The CDR3 is CASSQREAGGQGDTQYF.

The rearrangement links TRBV5-1 to TRBJ2-7. CDR1 SGHRS and CDR2 YFSETQ come from the germline V gene. The CDR3 extends over 15 amino acids. The CDR3 protein is CASSLVGSAAYEQYF.

The rearrangement joins TRBV4-1 to TRBJ2-2; the TCRdb call, TRBD1, lacks DNA for checking. Germline loops: CDR1 MGHRA, CDR2 YSYEKL. The CDR3 has 16 residues. The chain's CDR3 is CASSERGRTNTGELFF.

The gene calls are TRBV5-5 and TRBJ2-5; TCRdb lists TRBD1, though no DNA is available to test this call. There are 15 residues in the CDR3. Per the germline V gene, CDR1 is SGHKS and CDR2 is YYEKEE (reference sequence). The CDR3 spells CASSLRGTVQETQYF.

This chain connects TRBV29-1 to TRBJ2-7. Per germline, CDR1 SQVTM and CDR2 ANQGSEA. The CDR3 covers 11 residues. This chain's CDR3 is CSVDEFYEQYF.